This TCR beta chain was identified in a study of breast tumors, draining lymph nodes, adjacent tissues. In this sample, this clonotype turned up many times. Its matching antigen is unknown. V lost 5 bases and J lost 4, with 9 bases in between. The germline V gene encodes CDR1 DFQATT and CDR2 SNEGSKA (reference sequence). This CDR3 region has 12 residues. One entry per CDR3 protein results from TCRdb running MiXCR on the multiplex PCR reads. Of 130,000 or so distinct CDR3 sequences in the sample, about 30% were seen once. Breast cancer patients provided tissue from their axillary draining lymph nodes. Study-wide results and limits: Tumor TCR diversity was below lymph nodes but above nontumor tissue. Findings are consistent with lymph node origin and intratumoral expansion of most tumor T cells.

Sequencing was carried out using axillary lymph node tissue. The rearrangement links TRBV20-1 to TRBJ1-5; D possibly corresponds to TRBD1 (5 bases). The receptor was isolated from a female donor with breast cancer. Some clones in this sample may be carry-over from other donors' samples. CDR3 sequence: CSAGAENQPQHF. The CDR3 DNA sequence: TGCAGTGCTGGGGCAGAGAATCAGCCCCAGCATTTT.